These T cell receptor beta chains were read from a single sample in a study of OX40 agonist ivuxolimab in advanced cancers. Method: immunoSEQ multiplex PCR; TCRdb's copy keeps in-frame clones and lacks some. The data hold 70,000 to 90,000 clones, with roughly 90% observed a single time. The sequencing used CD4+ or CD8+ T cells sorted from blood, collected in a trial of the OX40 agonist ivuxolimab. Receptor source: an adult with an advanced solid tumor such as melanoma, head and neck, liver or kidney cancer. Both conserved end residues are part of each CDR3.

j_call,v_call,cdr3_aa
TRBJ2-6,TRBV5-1,CASTLGGAAGANVLTF
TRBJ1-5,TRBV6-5,CASSGQEGQPQHF
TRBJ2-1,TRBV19,CASSTTGTGPQGEQFF
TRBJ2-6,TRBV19,CASSTYGTGGSGANVLTF
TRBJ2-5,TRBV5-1,CASSGEQGPGETQYF
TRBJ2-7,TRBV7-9,CASSLGQGAHEQYF
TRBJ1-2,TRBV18,CASSPPSTGVSYGYTF
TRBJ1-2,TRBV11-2,CASSLGSWGGSHEDYGYTF
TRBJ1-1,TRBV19,CASSPRASNTEAFF
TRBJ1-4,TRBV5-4,CASSRTDSDNEKLFF
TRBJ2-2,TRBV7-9,CASSSQGGTGELFF
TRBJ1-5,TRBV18,CASSPLEGLGQPQHF
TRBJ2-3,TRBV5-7,CASSLVRGRGLRTDTQYF
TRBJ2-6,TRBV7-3,CASSFQGGGANVLTF
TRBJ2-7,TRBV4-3,CASSQSIQGTGQYF
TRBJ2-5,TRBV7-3,CASSSSGGAWETQYF
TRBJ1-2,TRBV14,CASSRGRNYGYTF
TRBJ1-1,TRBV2,CASSELSTEAFF
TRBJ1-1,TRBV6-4,CASSYGTLNTEAFF
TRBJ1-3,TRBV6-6,CASSTQIMTGTNTIYF
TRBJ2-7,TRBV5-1,CASRMASGPYEQYF
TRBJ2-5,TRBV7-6,CASSRAEQETQYF
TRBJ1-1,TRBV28,CASSLGLEAFF
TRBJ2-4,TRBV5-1,CASSLSGGAKNIQYF
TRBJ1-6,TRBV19,CASSILLPGTKAPLHF
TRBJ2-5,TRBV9,CASSRQGQLNQETQYF
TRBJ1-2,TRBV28,CASSPGDRGYGYTF
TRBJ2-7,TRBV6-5,CASTNNAYEQYF
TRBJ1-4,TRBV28,CASSPATGVNEKLFF
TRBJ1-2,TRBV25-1,CAAGIGQGYTF
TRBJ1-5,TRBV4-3,CASSPGGGGSNQPQHF
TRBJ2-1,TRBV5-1,CASSFPVGEEQFF
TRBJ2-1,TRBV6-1,CASSVRREDHNEQFF
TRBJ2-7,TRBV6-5,CASSRQGPYEQYF
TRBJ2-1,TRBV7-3,CASSQLAGRNNEQFF
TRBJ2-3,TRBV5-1,CASSPGTSGRASSTDTQYF
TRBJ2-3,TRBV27,CASSVQQGPSTDTQYF
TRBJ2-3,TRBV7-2,CASSGRMVLSTDTQYF
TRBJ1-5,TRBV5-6,CASSHAGVNQPQHF
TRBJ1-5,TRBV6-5,CASSLDRGNQPQHF
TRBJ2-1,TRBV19,CASSRDTGSYNEQFF
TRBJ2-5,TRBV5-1,CASSLLSQETQYF
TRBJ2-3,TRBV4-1,CASSQESGGPTGDTQYF
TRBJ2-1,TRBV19,CASNNLNYNEQFF
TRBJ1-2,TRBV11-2,CASSTGQNYGYTF
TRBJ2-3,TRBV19,CASSIGPGFTDTQYF
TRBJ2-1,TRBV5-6,CASSFDSYNEQFF
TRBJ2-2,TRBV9,CASSVALAGSTGELFF
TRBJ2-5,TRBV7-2,CASSPASVLETQYF
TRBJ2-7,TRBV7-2,CASSLVAGIAIYEQYF
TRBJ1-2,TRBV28,CASSLGQGARYTF
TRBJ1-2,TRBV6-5,CASKPTGSSSGYTF
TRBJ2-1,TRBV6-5,CASTRGESYNEQFF
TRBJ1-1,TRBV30,CAWSPTRDRGRTEAFF
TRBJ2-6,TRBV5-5,CASSLAVGNSGANVLTF